A single sample gave rise to the 17 T cell receptor beta chains below, sequenced in a study of CD8+CD57+ T cells in acquired aplastic anemia. Genomic DNA templated the TCR beta VDJ and CDR3 profiling. TCRdb re-called the reads with MiXCR, one entry per CDR3 protein. Of some 150,000 distinct CDR3 sequences detected, 41% appear once; the ten largest clones hold roughly 8.9%. The sample comprised sorted CD4+, CD8+, or CD8+CD57+ T cells (not recorded which) from PBMCs. These receptors all stem from a human donor in good health, serving as a control.

Worth noting for this clonotype: A much larger clone lies a single base off, so this may be a read error. The chain uses TRBV11-2 and TRBJ2-1; a possible D gene is TRBD2 (6 bases). Germline-derived CDR1 and CDR2 are SGHAT and FQNNGV. The CDR3 loop spans 15 amino acids. V lost 7 bases and J 6 bases, leaving 19 bases between the germline ends. CDR3: CASTSKRGSSNEQFF. The CDR3 nucleotides are TGTGCCAGCACCTCCAAACGGGGGAGCTCCAATGAGCAGTTCTTC.

This clonotype was observed at least ten times. The chain combines TRBV6-1 with TRBJ1-1; D is uncertain. The CDR3 is 14 amino acids. Looked up from germline, CDR1 is MNHNS and CDR2 is SASEGT. V was shortened by 7 bases and J by 0 bases, with 12 bases between the two germline ends. CDR3 protein: CASTIGQMNTEAFF. CDR3 sequence (DNA): TGTGCCAGCACGATAGGGCAGATGAACACTGAAGCTTTCTTT.

V gene TRBV18 combines with J gene TRBJ2-3; TRBD1 might be the D (5 bases). This CDR3 is 12 amino acids long. The germline gives CDR1 KGHSH, CDR2 LQKENI. Between the trimmed V and J ends, which lost 3 bases and 6 bases, there was a span of 7 bases. CDR3: CASSPGRDTQYF. In nucleotides, the CDR3 is TGTGCCAGCTCACCGGGGCGGGATACGCAGTATTTT.

The chain has TRBV7-9 and TRBJ2-7; D may be TRBD1 or TRBD2 (7 bases each). Trimming pared 7 bases from V and 2 bases from J, leaving 12 bases between. Germline V gene data show CDR1 as SEHNR and CDR2 as FQNEAQ (reference sequence). This CDR3 has 13 residues. The CDR3 protein is CASTSGGAYEQYF. CDR3 DNA: TGTGCCAGCACCTCAGGGGGGGCCTACGAGCAGTACTTC.

This clonotype was counted ten times or more. V is TRBV20-1 and J is TRBJ1-1, with 11 bases fitting TRBD1. Germline values: CDR1 DFQATT, CDR2 SNEGSKA (reference sequence). This CDR3 has 16 amino acids. Germline trimming cut 0 bases from V and 0 bases from J; bases unmatched to any gene: 3. The CDR3 sequence: CSARDRDRGLNTEAFF. In DNA form, the CDR3 reads TGCAGTGCTAGAGATAGGGACAGGGGGTTGAACACTGAAGCTTTCTTT.

This clonotype was found a few times. This chain connects TRBV7-2 to TRBJ2-5, with 11 positions matching TRBD2. Looked up from germline, CDR1 is SGHTA and CDR2 is FQGNSA. The CDR3 is made up of 15 amino acids. The V gene end was trimmed by 4 bases and the J gene end by 2 bases; junction bases not matched to a gene: 3. In DNA form, the CDR3 reads TGTGCCAGCAGCTCGAGGACTAGCGGGCAAGAGACCCAGTACTTC. Its translation: CASSSRTSGQETQYF.

This clonotype was observed many times. The chain is built from TRBV19 and TRBJ2-7; no clear D. The CDR3 consists of 13 residues. Germline V CDR1 and CDR2: LNHDA, SQIVND (reference sequence). The ends were cut back, 4 bases at V and 0 bases at J, with 7 bases in the middle. CDR3 sequence (DNA): TGTGCCAGTAGTAAGGGTCGCTCCTACGAGCAGTACTTC. Amino acids: CASSKGRSYEQYF. The whole variable domain, remainder taken from reference TRBV19 and TRBJ2-7, is DGGITQSPKYLFRKEGQNVTLSCEQNLNHDAMYWYRQDPGQGLRLIYYSQIVNDFQKGDIAEGYSVSREKKESFPLTVTSAQKNPTAFYLCASSKGRSYEQYFGPGTRLTVT.

Details on this clonotype: A single base separates this from a much larger clone, so it may be a read error. This chain joins TRBV2 and TRBJ2-7, with D perhaps being TRBD1 or TRBD2 (5 bases each). Germline V CDR1 and CDR2: SNHLY, FYNNEI. The CDR3 sequence is 14 residues long. The CDR3 coding sequence is TGTGCCGGCAGTGATCAGGGCAGCGGCTACGAGCGGTACTTC. Translating it yields CAGSDQGSGYERYF.

The CDR3 spells CSTNSGTEYNEQFF. The CDR3 coding sequence is TGCAGCACAAATTCCGGGACAGAGTACAATGAGCAGTTCTTC. V usage is TRBV29-1 and J usage is TRBJ2-1, with 7 bases identical to TRBD1. The germline V gene encodes CDR1 SQVTM and CDR2 ANQGSEA. The CDR3 is made up of 14 amino acids. The J segment lost 4 bases and the V segment lost 8 bases, leaving 11 bases of the junction unmatched.

The V call is TRBV3-1, the J call TRBJ2-4, with D hard to call. The CDR3 loop spans 15 amino acids. Germline lookup yields CDR1 LGHDT and CDR2 YNNKEL (reference sequence). V lost 7 bases and J 0 bases, leaving 13 bases between the germline ends. CDR3 DNA sequence: TGTGCCAGCACCTCGCCCGTAATAGCCAAAAACATTCAGTACTTC. It translates to CASTSPVIAKNIQYF.

This chain connects TRBV7-2 to TRBJ2-5, with D perhaps TRBD1 or TRBD2 (5 bases each). Looked up from germline, CDR1 is SGHTA and CDR2 is FQGNSA. CDR3 size: 15 residues. V shed 2 bases and J shed 1 base, with 11 bases lying between them. The DNA for the CDR3 is TGTGCCAGCAGCTTACTATCGGGGCTCCAAGAGACCCAGTACTTC. It yields the protein CASSLLSGLQETQYF. The full variable domain, rest sourced from reference TRBV7-2 and TRBJ2-5, is GAGVSQSPSNKVTEKGKDVELRCDPISGHTALYWYRQSLGQGLEFLIYFQGNSAPDKSGLPSDRFSAERTGGSVSTLTIQRTQQEDSAVYLCASSLLSGLQETQYFGPGTRLLVL.

This clonotype has only a few counts. The junction departs from germline at one end; a sequencing error may be responsible. The chain joins TRBV28 to TRBJ1-2, with D unresolved. Per germline, CDR1 MDHEN and CDR2 SYDVKM. The CDR3 runs 14 residues. CDR3 in DNA: TGTGTCAGCAGTTTACCCCCTTCTAACTATGGCTACACCTTC. This codes for CVSSLPPSNYGYTF.

At least ten counts were recorded for this clonotype. The chain uses TRBV7-7 and TRBJ2-1; D possibly corresponds to TRBD1 (6 bases). Germline CDR1 reads SSHAT; CDR2 reads FNYEAQ (reference sequence). The V gene lost 5 bases and the J gene lost 4 bases, with 9 bases spanning the gap. This CDR3 comprises 13 residues. CDR3 protein: CASSPDRYNEQFF. The CDR3 DNA is TGTGCCAGCAGCCCAGACAGGTACAATGAGCAGTTCTTC.

The rearrangement joins TRBV24-1 to TRBJ1-4; 9 bases map to TRBD1. The CDR3 length is 15 residues. V lost 3 bases, J lost 7 bases, and 5 bases stayed unmatched. CDR1 is KGHDR and CDR2 is SFDVKD in the germline V gene. The CDR3 region is CATSDSSGQGEKLFF. DNA of the CDR3: TGTGCCACCAGTGATAGTTCGGGACAGGGTGAAAAACTGTTTTTT.

The chain combines TRBV24-1 with TRBJ2-7; 10 bases agree with TRBD1. The CDR3 runs 14 residues. V was pared by 6 bases and J by 4 bases, with 5 bases of the junction left unmatched. Germline V gene data show CDR1 as KGHDR and CDR2 as SFDVKD. The CDR3 DNA is TGTGCCACCAGTAGGGGACAGGGGAGGTACGAGCAGTACTTC. Translated: CATSRGQGRYEQYF.

V gene TRBV7-6 combines with J gene TRBJ2-5, with 10 bases aligning to TRBD2. Germline lookup yields CDR1 SGHVS and CDR2 FNYEAQ. CDR3 length: 15 residues. The trim removed 5 bases at V and 7 bases at J, leaving 10 bases unmatched. CDR3 loop: CASSLSPSGGRTQYF. CDR3 nucleotide sequence: TGTGCCAGCAGCCTCTCTCCTAGCGGGGGCCGGACCCAGTACTTC.

This chain uses TRBV29-1 with TRBJ2-5; D is perhaps TRBD1 (6 bases). The germline V gene has CDR1 SQVTM and CDR2 ANQGSEA. The V end was cut by 2 bases, the J end by 7 bases, with 23 bases between. This CDR3 is 16 amino acids long. The chain's CDR3 is CSVEPIYNQGQGTQYF. The CDR3 DNA reads as TGCAGCGTTGAACCAATTTACAACCAGGGGCAGGGGACCCAGTACTTC. Combining the CDR3 with reference TRBV29-1 and TRBJ2-5 gives the whole variable domain SAVISQKPSRDICQRGTSLTIQCQVDSQVTMMFWYRQQPGQSLTLIATANQGSEATYESGFVIDKFPISRPNLTFSTLTVSNMSPEDSSIYLCSVEPIYNQGQGTQYFGPGTRLLVL.